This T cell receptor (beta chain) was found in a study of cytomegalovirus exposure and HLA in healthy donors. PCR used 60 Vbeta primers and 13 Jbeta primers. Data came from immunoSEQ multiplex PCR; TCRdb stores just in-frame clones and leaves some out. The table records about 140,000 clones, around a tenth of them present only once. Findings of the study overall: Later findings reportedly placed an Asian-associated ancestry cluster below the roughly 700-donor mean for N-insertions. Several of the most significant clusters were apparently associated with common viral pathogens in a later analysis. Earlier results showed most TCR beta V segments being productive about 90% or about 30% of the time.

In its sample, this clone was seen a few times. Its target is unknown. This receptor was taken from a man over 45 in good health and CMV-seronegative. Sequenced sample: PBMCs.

The CDR3 here is CSVELGDRNTGELFF. In DNA, the CDR3 is TGCAGCGTTGAATTGGGGGACAGAAACACCGGGGAGCTGTTTTTT. This chain joins TRBV29-1 and TRBJ2-2, with TRBD1 matching over 7 bases. The trim removed 2 bases at V and 2 bases at J, leaving 5 bases unmatched. The germline CDR1 and CDR2 sequences are SQVTM and ANQGSEA. The CDR3 has 15 amino acids.